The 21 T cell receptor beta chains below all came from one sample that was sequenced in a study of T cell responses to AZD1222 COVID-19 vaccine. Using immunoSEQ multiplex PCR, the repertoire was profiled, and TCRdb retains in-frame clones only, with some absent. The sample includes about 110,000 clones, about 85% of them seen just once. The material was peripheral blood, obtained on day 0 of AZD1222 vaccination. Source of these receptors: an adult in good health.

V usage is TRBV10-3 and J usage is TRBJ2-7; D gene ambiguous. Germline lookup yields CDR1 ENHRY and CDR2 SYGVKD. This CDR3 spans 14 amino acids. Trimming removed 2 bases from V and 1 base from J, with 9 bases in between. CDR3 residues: CAISEPPESYEQYF. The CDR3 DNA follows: TGTGCCATCAGTGAGCCCCCCGAATCCTACGAGCAGTACTTC.

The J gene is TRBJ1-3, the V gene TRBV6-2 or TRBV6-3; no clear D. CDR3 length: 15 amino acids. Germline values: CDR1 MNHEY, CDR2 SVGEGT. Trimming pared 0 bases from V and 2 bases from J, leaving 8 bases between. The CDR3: CASSYSGSAGNTIYF. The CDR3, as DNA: TGTGCCAGCAGTTACTCAGGGAGTGCTGGAAACACCATATATTTT.

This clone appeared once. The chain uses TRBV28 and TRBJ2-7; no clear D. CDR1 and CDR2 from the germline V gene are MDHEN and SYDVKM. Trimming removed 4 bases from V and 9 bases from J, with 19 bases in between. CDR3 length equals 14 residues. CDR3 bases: TGTGCCAGCAGTTCGACCCTTTACCCTATGGGGCAGTACTTC. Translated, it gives CASSSTLYPMGQYF.

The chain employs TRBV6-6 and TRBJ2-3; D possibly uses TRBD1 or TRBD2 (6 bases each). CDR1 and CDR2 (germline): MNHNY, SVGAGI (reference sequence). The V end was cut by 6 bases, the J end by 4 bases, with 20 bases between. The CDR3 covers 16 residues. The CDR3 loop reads CASRTPTGAKADTQYF. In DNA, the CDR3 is TGTGCCAGCAGAACGCCCACGGGGGCTAAGGCAGATACGCAGTATTTT.

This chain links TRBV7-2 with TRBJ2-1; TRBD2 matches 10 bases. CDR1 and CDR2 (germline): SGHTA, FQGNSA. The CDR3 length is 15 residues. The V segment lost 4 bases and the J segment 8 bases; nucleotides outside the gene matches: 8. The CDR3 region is CASSSERGGSYEQFF. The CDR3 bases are TGTGCCAGCAGCTCAGAGCGGGGGGGCTCATATGAGCAGTTCTTC.

The CDR3, as DNA: TGTGCCATCAGTGATACAAAACCGGGACTAGCGGTGAGCTACGAGCAGTACTTC. Translating it yields CAISDTKPGLAVSYEQYF. The V and J genes are TRBV10-3 and TRBJ2-7; 11 positions match TRBD2. Germline lookup yields CDR1 ENHRY and CDR2 SYGVKD. J lost 3 bases, V lost 3 bases, and 13 bases had no gene match. This CDR3 is built from 18 residues.

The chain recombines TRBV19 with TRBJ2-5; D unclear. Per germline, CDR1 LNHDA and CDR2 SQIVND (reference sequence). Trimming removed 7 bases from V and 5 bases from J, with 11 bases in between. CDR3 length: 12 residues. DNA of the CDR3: TGTGCCAGTATAGGAATTGGGGAGACCCAGTACTTC. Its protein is CASIGIGETQYF.

The CDR3 region has the DNA TGTGCCAGCAGCTTTGGACAGGGGATAGGCGCTTTCTTT. Protein product: CASSFGQGIGAFF. The chain employs TRBV11-1 and TRBJ1-1, with TRBD1 matching 9 bases. Germline V gene sequence: CDR1 SGHAT, CDR2 FQDESV (reference sequence). Germline trimming cut 3 bases from V and 11 bases from J; bases unmatched to any gene: 7. The CDR3 totals 13 residues.

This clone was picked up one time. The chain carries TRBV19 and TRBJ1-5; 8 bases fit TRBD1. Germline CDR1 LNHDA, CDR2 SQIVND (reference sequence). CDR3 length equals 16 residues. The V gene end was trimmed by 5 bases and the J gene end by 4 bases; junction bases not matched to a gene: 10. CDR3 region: CASSLRDRRKNQPQHF. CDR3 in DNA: TGTGCCAGTAGTCTAAGGGACAGGAGGAAAAATCAGCCCCAGCATTTT.

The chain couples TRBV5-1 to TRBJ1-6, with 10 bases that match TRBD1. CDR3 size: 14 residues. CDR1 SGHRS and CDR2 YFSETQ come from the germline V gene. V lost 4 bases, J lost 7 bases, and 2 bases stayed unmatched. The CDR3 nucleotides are TGCGCCAGCAGCCGGGGACAGGGGAATTCACCCCTCCACTTT. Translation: CASSRGQGNSPLHF.

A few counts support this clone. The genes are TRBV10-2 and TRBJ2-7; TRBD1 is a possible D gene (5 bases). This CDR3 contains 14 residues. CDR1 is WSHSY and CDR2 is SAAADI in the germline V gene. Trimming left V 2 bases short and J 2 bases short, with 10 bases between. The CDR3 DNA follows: TGCGCCAGCAGTGAGGCAGGGATTACCTACGAGCAGTACTTC. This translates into CASSEAGITYEQYF.

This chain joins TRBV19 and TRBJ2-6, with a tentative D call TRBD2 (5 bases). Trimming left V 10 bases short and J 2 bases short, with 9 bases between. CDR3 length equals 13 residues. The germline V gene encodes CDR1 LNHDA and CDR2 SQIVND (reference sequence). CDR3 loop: CATSPTGANVLTF. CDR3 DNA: TGTGCCACTAGCCCGACTGGGGCCAACGTCCTGACTTTC.

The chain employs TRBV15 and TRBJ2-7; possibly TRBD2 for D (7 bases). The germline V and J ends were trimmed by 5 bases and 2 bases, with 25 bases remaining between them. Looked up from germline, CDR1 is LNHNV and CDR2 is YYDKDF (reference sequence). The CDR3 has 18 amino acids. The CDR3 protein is CATSPVGAKGGLTYEQYF. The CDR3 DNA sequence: TGTGCCACCAGCCCCGTAGGAGCAAAGGGGGGGCTTACCTACGAGCAGTACTTC.

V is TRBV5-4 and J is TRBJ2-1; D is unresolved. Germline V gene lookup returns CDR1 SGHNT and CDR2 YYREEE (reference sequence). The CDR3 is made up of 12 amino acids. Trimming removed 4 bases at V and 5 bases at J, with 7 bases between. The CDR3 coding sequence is TGTGCCAGCAGCACGTCGAACAATGAGCAGTTCTTC. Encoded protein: CASSTSNNEQFF.

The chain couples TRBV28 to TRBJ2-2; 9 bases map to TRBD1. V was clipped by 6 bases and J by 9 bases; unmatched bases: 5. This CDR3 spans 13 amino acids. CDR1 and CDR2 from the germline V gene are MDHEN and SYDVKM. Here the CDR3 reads CASSLQGARELFF. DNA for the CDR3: TGTGCCAGCAGCCTACAGGGGGCTAGGGAGCTGTTTTTT.

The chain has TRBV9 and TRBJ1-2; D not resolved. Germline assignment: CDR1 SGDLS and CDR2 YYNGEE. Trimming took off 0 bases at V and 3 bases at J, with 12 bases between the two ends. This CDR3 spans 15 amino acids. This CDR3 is CASSVGPDLDYGYTF. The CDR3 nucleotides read TGTGCCAGCAGCGTAGGGCCAGACCTAGACTATGGCTACACCTTC.

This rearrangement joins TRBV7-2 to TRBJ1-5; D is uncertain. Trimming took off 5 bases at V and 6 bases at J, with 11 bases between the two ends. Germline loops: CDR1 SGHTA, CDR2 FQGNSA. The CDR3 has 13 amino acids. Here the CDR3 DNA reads TGTGCCAGCAGCATGTCCCAGAGTCAGCCCCAGCATTTT. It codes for CASSMSQSQPQHF. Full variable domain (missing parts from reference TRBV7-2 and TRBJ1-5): GAGVSQSPSNKVTEKGKDVELRCDPISGHTALYWYRQSLGQGLEFLIYFQGNSAPDKSGLPSDRFSAERTGGSVSTLTIQRTQQEDSAVYLCASSMSQSQPQHFGDGTRLSIL.

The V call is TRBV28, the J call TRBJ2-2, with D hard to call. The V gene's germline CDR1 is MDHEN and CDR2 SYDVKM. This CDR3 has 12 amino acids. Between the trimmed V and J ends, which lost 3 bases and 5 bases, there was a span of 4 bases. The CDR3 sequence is CASSLRTGELFF. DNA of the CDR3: TGTGCCAGCAGTTTGAGGACCGGGGAGCTGTTTTTT.

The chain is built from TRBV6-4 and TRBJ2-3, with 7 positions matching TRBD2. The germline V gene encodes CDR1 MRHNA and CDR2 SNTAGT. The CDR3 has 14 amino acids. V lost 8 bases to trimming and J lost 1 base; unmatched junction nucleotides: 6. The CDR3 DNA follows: TGTGCCAGCGGGGGACTACTCCGCACAGATACGCAGTATTTT. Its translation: CASGGLLRTDTQYF.

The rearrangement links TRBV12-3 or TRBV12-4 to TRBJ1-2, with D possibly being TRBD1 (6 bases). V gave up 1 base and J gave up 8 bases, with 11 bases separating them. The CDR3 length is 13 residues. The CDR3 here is CASSLEGVKGYTF. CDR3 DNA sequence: TGTGCCAGCAGTTTAGAGGGGGTAAAGGGCTACACCTTC.

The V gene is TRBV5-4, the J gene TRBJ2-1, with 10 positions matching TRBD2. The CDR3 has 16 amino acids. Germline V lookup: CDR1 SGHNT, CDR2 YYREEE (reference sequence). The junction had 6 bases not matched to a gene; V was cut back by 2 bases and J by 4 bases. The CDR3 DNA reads TGTGCCAGCAGCTTCCCTTCAGCGGGAGGGTACAATGAGCAGTTCTTC. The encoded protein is CASSFPSAGGYNEQFF.